A selection of T cell receptor beta chains follows, all from one sample in a study of T cell responses to AZD1222 COVID-19 vaccine. Sequenced by immunoSEQ multiplex PCR; TCRdb stores in-frame clones only, minus some. The table has approximately 82,000 clones, 90% seen once. The specimen was peripheral blood, collected on day 0 of AZD1222 vaccination. These receptor sequences come from an adult in good health. Both conserved end residues are part of each CDR3. Fields, in order: CDR3 DNA, CDR3 protein, V gene, clone size, D gene, J gene. D genes are given only for firm matches. Rows may omit the clone size; those that give it use once, few, many or a size class.

CDR3nt: TGTGCCAGCAGCCCGCGGACAGGGAACATTCAGTACTTC
CDR3aa: CASSPRTGNIQYF
v_gene: TRBV7-2
abundance: -
d_gene: TRBD1
j_gene: TRBJ2-4

CDR3nt: TGCGCCAGCAGTGAGTCGAGGGGACTAGCGGGGTATACCCAGTACTTC
CDR3aa: CASSESRGLAGYTQYF
v_gene: TRBV10-2
abundance: -
d_gene: TRBD2
j_gene: TRBJ2-5

CDR3nt: TGTGCCAGCAGCCCGGGACCGTCTATGATTAGCAATCAGCCCCAGCATTTT
CDR3aa: CASSPGPSMISNQPQHF
v_gene: TRBV28
abundance: -
d_gene: -
j_gene: TRBJ1-5

CDR3nt: TGTGCCACCAGCAGAGGACAGGGGGCGGCGGGCGAGCAGTACTTC
CDR3aa: CATSRGQGAAGEQYF
v_gene: TRBV15
abundance: -
d_gene: TRBD1
j_gene: TRBJ2-7

CDR3nt: TGTGCCAGCAGCCAAGCTGAAGTACTCAGGTACGAGCAGTACTTC
CDR3aa: CASSQAEVLRYEQYF
v_gene: TRBV3-1/TRBV3-2
abundance: -
d_gene: -
j_gene: TRBJ2-7

CDR3nt: TGCAGCGTCCTAAGTGGCGCGGGCAATGAGCAGTTCTTC
CDR3aa: CSVLSGAGNEQFF
v_gene: TRBV29-1
abundance: once
d_gene: -
j_gene: TRBJ2-1

CDR3nt: TGTGCCAGCAGCTTAGCGACAGGGGTAGGGGAGCAGTACTTC
CDR3aa: CASSLATGVGEQYF
v_gene: TRBV11-3
abundance: -
d_gene: TRBD1
j_gene: TRBJ2-7

CDR3nt: TGTGCCAGCAGCCAAGACAGGGCGCTATATCAGCCCCAGCATTTT
CDR3aa: CASSQDRALYQPQHF
v_gene: TRBV5-4
abundance: -
d_gene: TRBD1
j_gene: TRBJ1-5

CDR3nt: TGCGCCAGCGCCAGAGTCCTAGGAGAGACCCAGTACTTC
CDR3aa: CASARVLGETQYF
v_gene: TRBV4-1
abundance: -
d_gene: -
j_gene: TRBJ2-5

CDR3nt: TGTGCCACTGGGATCGCAGATACGCAGTATTTT
CDR3aa: CATGIADTQYF
v_gene: TRBV2
abundance: -
d_gene: -
j_gene: TRBJ2-3

CDR3nt: TGTGCCAGCAGCTTAGTAGTAAGGGCCTTGGGGGATACGCAGTATTTT
CDR3aa: CASSLVVRALGDTQYF
v_gene: TRBV7-2
abundance: -
d_gene: -
j_gene: TRBJ2-3

CDR3nt: TGTGCCAGCAGGGGGAACCGGGACAGGACGTCTGGAAACACCATATATTTT
CDR3aa: CASRGNRDRTSGNTIYF
v_gene: TRBV6-4
abundance: -
d_gene: TRBD1
j_gene: TRBJ1-3

CDR3nt: TGCGCCACCTTCGGGGTATTACCAAGCTCCTATAATTCACCCCTCCACTTT
CDR3aa: CATFGVLPSSYNSPLHF
v_gene: TRBV5-1
abundance: -
d_gene: -
j_gene: TRBJ1-6

CDR3nt: TGTGCCAGCAGCGTAGAAGGGGGCTCTGGAAACACCATATATTTT
CDR3aa: CASSVEGGSGNTIYF
v_gene: TRBV9
abundance: -
d_gene: -
j_gene: TRBJ1-3

CDR3nt: TGTGCCATCCGGGTGGGGACCCAGTACTTC
CDR3aa: CAIRVGTQYF
v_gene: TRBV21-1
abundance: -
d_gene: -
j_gene: TRBJ2-5

CDR3nt: TGTGCCCCTCAGCCGGACAGGGGGCTATGGGTGAACACTGAAGCTTTCTTT
CDR3aa: CAPQPDRGLWVNTEAFF
v_gene: TRBV28
abundance: -
d_gene: TRBD1
j_gene: TRBJ1-1

CDR3nt: TGTGCCAGCAGTTACTTTCCCCCGATTAGCAATCAGCCCCAGCATTTT
CDR3aa: CASSYFPPISNQPQHF
v_gene: TRBV6-2/TRBV6-3
abundance: -
d_gene: -
j_gene: TRBJ1-5

CDR3nt: TGTGCCACCAGTGATTTAACCGGGAACACAGATACGCAGTATTTT
CDR3aa: CATSDLTGNTDTQYF
v_gene: TRBV24-1
abundance: -
d_gene: -
j_gene: TRBJ2-3

CDR3nt: TGCGCCAGCAGCCAGTCGACTAGCGGGGGGATGAGCTCCTACAATGAGCAGTTCTTC
CDR3aa: CASSQSTSGGMSSYNEQFF
v_gene: TRBV4-1
abundance: -
d_gene: TRBD2
j_gene: TRBJ2-1

CDR3nt: TGTGCCAGAGGCGGGGACGGTGGGGCCAACGTCCTGACTTTC
CDR3aa: CARGGDGGANVLTF
v_gene: TRBV7-2
abundance: few
d_gene: -
j_gene: TRBJ2-6

CDR3nt: TGCGCCAGCAGCTTGTTCACAGGGGACTCTGGAAACACCATATATTTT
CDR3aa: CASSLFTGDSGNTIYF
v_gene: TRBV5-1
abundance: few
d_gene: TRBD1
j_gene: TRBJ1-3

CDR3nt: TGTGCCAGCAGCTGGGGACTGGGGGAAAAACTGTTTTTT
CDR3aa: CASSWGLGEKLFF
v_gene: TRBV7-9
abundance: -
d_gene: -
j_gene: TRBJ1-4

CDR3nt: TGTGCCAGCAGGGACCTAGGGTCCTATAATTCACCCCTCCACTTT
CDR3aa: CASRDLGSYNSPLHF
v_gene: TRBV6-5
abundance: -
d_gene: -
j_gene: TRBJ1-6

CDR3nt: TGTGCCAGCAGCCGAAACCTCGAGTGGGGGAGCACCGGGGAGCTGTTTTTT
CDR3aa: CASSRNLEWGSTGELFF
v_gene: TRBV14
abundance: -
d_gene: -
j_gene: TRBJ2-2

CDR3nt: TGTGCCAGCAGTTTCGGGGAGACCCAGTACTTC
CDR3aa: CASSFGETQYF
v_gene: TRBV6-5
abundance: -
d_gene: -
j_gene: TRBJ2-5

CDR3nt: TGTGCCAGCAGCTTGGGGAGTCTATATAGCAATCAGCCCCAGCATTTT
CDR3aa: CASSLGSLYSNQPQHF
v_gene: TRBV7-8
abundance: once
d_gene: -
j_gene: TRBJ1-5

CDR3nt: TGTGCCAGCAGCTTAGTGGGGTGGTTCTCAGGGGAGGAGGATCAGCCCCAGCATTTT
CDR3aa: CASSLVGWFSGEEDQPQHF
v_gene: TRBV11-2
abundance: -
d_gene: -
j_gene: TRBJ1-5

CDR3nt: TGTGCCAGCAGCTTAAGCCGGGGAGGGCAGCCCCAGCATTTT
CDR3aa: CASSLSRGGQPQHF
v_gene: TRBV7-2
abundance: -
d_gene: -
j_gene: TRBJ1-5

CDR3nt: TGTGCCAGCGGGGTTAGCGGGGGGGCAGGGACCTACAATGAGCAGTTCTTC
CDR3aa: CASGVSGGAGTYNEQFF
v_gene: TRBV9
abundance: -
d_gene: TRBD2
j_gene: TRBJ2-1

CDR3nt: TGTGCCAGCAGGACTCGACAGCCATACGAGCAGTACTTC
CDR3aa: CASRTRQPYEQYF
v_gene: TRBV28
abundance: -
d_gene: -
j_gene: TRBJ2-7

CDR3nt: TGTGCCCCGGAGACAGGGGGGCCCTACGAGCAGTACTTC
CDR3aa: CAPETGGPYEQYF
v_gene: TRBV6-4
abundance: -
d_gene: TRBD1
j_gene: TRBJ2-7

CDR3nt: TGTGCCAGCAGCCAAGTAGGAACGGCGGTCAGGAACACTGAAGCTTTCTTT
CDR3aa: CASSQVGTAVRNTEAFF
v_gene: TRBV14
abundance: -
d_gene: -
j_gene: TRBJ1-1

CDR3nt: TGTGCCAGCAGCCGGCGACAGGGGGTCAGCTCTGGAAACACCATATATTTT
CDR3aa: CASSRRQGVSSGNTIYF
v_gene: TRBV5-4
abundance: few
d_gene: TRBD1
j_gene: TRBJ1-3

CDR3nt: TGTGCCAGCAGCCAAGGGGAGACTCGCCTCACAGATACGCAGTATTTT
CDR3aa: CASSQGETRLTDTQYF
v_gene: TRBV3-1/TRBV3-2
abundance: -
d_gene: -
j_gene: TRBJ2-3

CDR3nt: TGTGCCAGTAGTATGGCCCGGGGGCTAGGAAACACCATATATTTT
CDR3aa: CASSMARGLGNTIYF
v_gene: TRBV19
abundance: -
d_gene: -
j_gene: TRBJ1-3

CDR3nt: TGCGCCAGCAGCTTAGTACTAGAGACCCAGTACTTC
CDR3aa: CASSLVLETQYF
v_gene: TRBV5-1
abundance: -
d_gene: -
j_gene: TRBJ2-5

CDR3nt: TGCGCCAGCAGCTTGGAAGGCGGGGGCACAGATACGCAGTATTTT
CDR3aa: CASSLEGGGTDTQYF
v_gene: TRBV5-1
abundance: -
d_gene: -
j_gene: TRBJ2-3

CDR3nt: TGTGCCAGCAGCCTCCCCGGACAGGAGAACACTGAATCTTTCTTT
CDR3aa: CASSLPGQENTESFF
v_gene: TRBV5-4
abundance: -
d_gene: TRBD1
j_gene: TRBJ1-1

CDR3nt: TGCGCCAGCAGCTTGGCCGGGCCGGGACAGGGCTTTGAAAAACTGTTTTTT
CDR3aa: CASSLAGPGQGFEKLFF
v_gene: TRBV5-1
abundance: -
d_gene: TRBD1
j_gene: TRBJ1-4

CDR3nt: TGTGCCAGCAGTTTAACCGGGGAGCTGTTTTTT
CDR3aa: CASSLTGELFF
v_gene: TRBV28
abundance: -
d_gene: -
j_gene: TRBJ2-2

CDR3nt: TGCGCCAGCGGGGCCGAGGGGGCGACTTCTGGGGCCAACGTCCTGACTTTC
CDR3aa: CASGAEGATSGANVLTF
v_gene: TRBV10-2
abundance: -
d_gene: TRBD1
j_gene: TRBJ2-6

CDR3nt: TGTGCCAGCAGCATCATCAGGGGATCAAACTATGGCTACACCTTC
CDR3aa: CASSIIRGSNYGYTF
v_gene: TRBV5-5
abundance: -
d_gene: -
j_gene: TRBJ1-2

CDR3nt: TGTGCCAGCACACTTTTCACGGGGGGCACCGGGGAGCTGTTTTTT
CDR3aa: CASTLFTGGTGELFF
v_gene: TRBV2
abundance: -
d_gene: TRBD2
j_gene: TRBJ2-2

CDR3nt: TGTGCCAGCAGTTTAAGGACAGGGGGTTGGGAGCAGTTCTTC
CDR3aa: CASSLRTGGWEQFF
v_gene: TRBV28
abundance: -
d_gene: TRBD1
j_gene: TRBJ2-1

CDR3nt: TGTGCCAGCAGTAACAGGGAGTATTCACCCCTCCACTTT
CDR3aa: CASSNREYSPLHF
v_gene: TRBV2
abundance: -
d_gene: -
j_gene: TRBJ1-6

CDR3nt: TGTGCCAGTAGTCAAGGACTAGCGGGGGGGCAACGGTATTTT
CDR3aa: CASSQGLAGGQRYF
v_gene: TRBV19
abundance: -
d_gene: TRBD2
j_gene: TRBJ2-3